These T cell receptor beta chains were read from a single sample in a study of cytotoxic CD8 clonotypes in ibrutinib-treated CLL. Measured with immunoSEQ multiplex PCR; TCRdb has only the in-frame clones, and not every one. In the table there are 90,000 to 150,000 clones, approximately 56% of which are singletons. The specimen was PBMCs, collected after 24 months of ibrutinib treatment. These receptors were collected from a human donor with chronic lymphocytic leukemia. CDR3s include the opening cysteine and the closing phenylalanine or tryptophan.

TRBJ1-4 | TRBV7-8 | CASSLAGGEKLFF
TRBJ1-2 | TRBV30 | CAWSLATGRFSGYTF
TRBJ1-2 | TRBV6-1 | CASSVQGTDGYTF
TRBJ1-4 | TRBV4-2 | CASSQATNEKLFF
TRBJ2-7 | TRBV27 | CASSLAPAGSYEQYF
TRBJ1-6 | TRBV6-5 | CASSPGLNSPLHF
TRBJ1-2 | TRBV28 | CASRHEDRDYGYTF
TRBJ2-3 | TRBV9 | CASSVVSWDTQYF
TRBJ2-3 | TRBV7-3 | CASSLLLRTDTQYF
TRBJ1-5 | TRBV30 | CAWSVKARQGVISNQPQHF
TRBJ2-1 | TRBV7-9 | CASCRDGNEQFF
TRBJ2-7 | TRBV30 | CAWTRGPYEQYF
TRBJ1-1 | TRBV29-1 | CSVGWTGSNTEAFF
TRBJ2-2 | TRBV7-2 | CASSLGPLEAGELFF
TRBJ1-1 | TRBV5-1 | CASSSQGSTEAFF
TRBJ2-1 | TRBV7-3 | CASSQTSGVFGEQFF
TRBJ1-6 | TRBV27 | CASSLDRDNSPLHF
TRBJ2-3 | TRBV6-4 | CASGLGGPPDTQYF